This T cell receptor beta chain is from a study of CD8+ T cells in alopecia areata. Treatment reported: oral pan-JAK inhibitor, 5-10 mg twice daily. RNA was isolated and reverse transcribed to cDNA, the sequencing template. Profiled with immunoSEQ multiplex PCR; TCRdb holds only in-frame clones, not every one. The data show more than 150,000 clones, around 50% seen once. The CDR3 is 15 amino acids. CDR1 is LNHNV, CDR2 YYDKDF, per germline (reference sequence). Trimming stripped 3 bases from V and 1 base from J, with 12 bases between. The V and J genes are TRBV15 and TRBJ2-5; no definite D call. The clonotype originates from a human donor with alopecia areata. The sample consisted of CD8+ T cells sorted from blood, taken at week 24, from a patient treated with tofacitinib. CDR3 loop: CATSSTRQPQETQYF. The CDR3 DNA reads as TGTGCCACCAGCAGCACCAGGCAGCCCCAAGAGACCCAGTACTTC.